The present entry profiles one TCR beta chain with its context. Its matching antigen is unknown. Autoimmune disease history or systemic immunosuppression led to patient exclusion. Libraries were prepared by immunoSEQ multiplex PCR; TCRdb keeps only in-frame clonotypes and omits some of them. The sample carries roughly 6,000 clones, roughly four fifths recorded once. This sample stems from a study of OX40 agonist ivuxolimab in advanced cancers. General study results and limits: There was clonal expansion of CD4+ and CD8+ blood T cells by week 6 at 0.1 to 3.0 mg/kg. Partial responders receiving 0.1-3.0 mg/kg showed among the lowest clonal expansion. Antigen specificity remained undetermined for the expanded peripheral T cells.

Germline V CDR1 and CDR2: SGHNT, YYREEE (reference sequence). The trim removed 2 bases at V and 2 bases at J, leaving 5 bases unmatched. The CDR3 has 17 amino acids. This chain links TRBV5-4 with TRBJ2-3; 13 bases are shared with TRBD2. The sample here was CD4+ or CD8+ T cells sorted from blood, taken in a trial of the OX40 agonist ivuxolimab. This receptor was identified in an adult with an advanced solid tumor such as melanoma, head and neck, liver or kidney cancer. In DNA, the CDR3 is TGTGCCAGCAGCTTCGGACTAGCGGGGGTCCTCACAGATACGCAGTATTTT. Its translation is CASSFGLAGVLTDTQYF.